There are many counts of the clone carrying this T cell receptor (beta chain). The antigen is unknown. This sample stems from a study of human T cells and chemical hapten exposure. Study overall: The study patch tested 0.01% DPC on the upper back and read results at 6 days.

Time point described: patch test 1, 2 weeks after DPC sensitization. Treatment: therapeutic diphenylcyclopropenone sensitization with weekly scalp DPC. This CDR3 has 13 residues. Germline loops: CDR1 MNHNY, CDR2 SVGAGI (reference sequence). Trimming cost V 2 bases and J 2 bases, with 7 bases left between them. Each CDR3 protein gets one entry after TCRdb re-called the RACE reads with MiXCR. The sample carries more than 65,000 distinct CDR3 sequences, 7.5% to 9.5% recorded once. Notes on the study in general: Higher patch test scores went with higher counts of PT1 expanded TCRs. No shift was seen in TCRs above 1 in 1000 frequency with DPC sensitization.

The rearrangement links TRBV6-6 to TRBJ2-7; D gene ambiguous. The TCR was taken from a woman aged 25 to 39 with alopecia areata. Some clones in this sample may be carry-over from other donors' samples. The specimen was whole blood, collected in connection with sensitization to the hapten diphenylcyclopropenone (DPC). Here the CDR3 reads CASSYNGAYEQYF. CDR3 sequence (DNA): TGTGCCAGCAGTTACAATGGGGCCTACGAGCAGTACTTC.